The 31 T cell receptor beta chains given below trace back to one sample, sequenced in a study of early T cells in non-severe SARS-CoV-2 infection. TCRdb redid the calling of the 5' RACE reads with MiXCR, one entry per CDR3 protein. Among tens of thousands of distinct CDR3 sequences listed, 6% to 8.5% were seen once. The sample consisted of whole blood. The receptor set was obtained from an adult who was a healthcare worker with PCR-confirmed SARS-CoV-2 infection or an uninfected control (not recorded which).

This clonotype was seen only a few times. This chain links TRBV4-3 with TRBJ2-7, with 7 bases fitting TRBD2. This CDR3 region has 14 residues. Losses at the gene ends were 0 bases for V and 4 bases for J; bases not matched to a gene: 3. Looked up from germline, CDR1 is LGHNA and CDR2 is YSLEER. DNA of the CDR3: TGCGCCAGCAGCCAAGAAAGGGAGGGATACGAGCAGTACTTC. Translation: CASSQEREGYEQYF.

On this clonotype: A much larger clone sits a single nucleotide away, making a read error possible. The chain joins TRBV30 to TRBJ1-1; unclear D gene. Germline-derived CDR1 and CDR2 are GTSNPN and SVGIG (reference sequence). The CDR3 sequence is 14 residues long. The germline V and J ends were trimmed by 3 bases and 4 bases, with 15 bases remaining between them. Here the CDR3 reads CAWRTSRGLTEAFF. CDR3 in DNA: TGTGCCTGGAGAACCAGTCGGGGTCTCACTGAAGCTTTCTTT.

This sequence joins TRBV18 and TRBJ1-4; D is undetermined. The CDR3 is 14 amino acids. The V gene lost 2 bases and the J gene lost 8 bases, with 12 bases spanning the gap. Germline lookup yields CDR1 KGHSH and CDR2 LQKENI. CDR3 amino acids: CASSPEGYEEKLFF. CDR3 nucleotides: TGTGCCAGCTCACCAGAAGGTTATGAGGAAAAACTGTTTTTT.

This clonotype was detected a few times. V and J are TRBV20-1 and TRBJ1-1, with 9 bases matching TRBD1. This CDR3 has 18 amino acids. Germline V CDR1 and CDR2: DFQATT, SNEGSKA (reference sequence). Unmatched junction bases numbered 21, after V lost 6 bases and J lost 4 bases. The CDR3 bases are TGCAGTGCCTCCATTCCCCCGGGACAGGGTTACCCGCCCACTGAAGCTTTCTTT. Protein: CSASIPPGQGYPPTEAFF.

This clonotype appeared many times. The V call is TRBV10-3, the J call TRBJ1-1; no clear D. CDR1 ENHRY and CDR2 SYGVKD come from the germline V gene. Trimming took 9 bases from V and 0 from J, leaving 17 bases between them. This CDR3 spans 15 amino acids. The CDR3 DNA follows: TGTGCCATAGCTGGGGAGCCCATGATGAACACTGAAGCTTTCTTT. It translates to CAIAGEPMMNTEAFF.

This clonotype was observed at least ten times. The chain is built from TRBV10-1 and TRBJ2-1; D remains unclear. The germline CDR1 and CDR2 sequences are WNHNN and SYGVQD (reference sequence). The CDR3 has 11 amino acids. V lost 3 bases and J lost 15, with 12 bases in between. The CDR3 protein is CASSEGSNRFF. CDR3 sequence (DNA): TGCGCCAGCAGTGAAGGGTCGAATCGGTTCTTC.

This clonotype came up many times. The chain links TRBV11-2 to TRBJ2-7, with D tentatively TRBD1 (5 bases). V was trimmed by 2 bases and J by 7 bases, leaving 18 bases between them. This CDR3 is 15 amino acids long. Per the germline V gene, CDR1 is SGHAT and CDR2 is FQNNGV. DNA of the CDR3: TGTGCCAGCAGCTTATTCCAGGGTATTTTAAATGAGCAGTACTTC. This translates into CASSLFQGILNEQYF.

The chain joins TRBV29-1 to TRBJ1-1, with 9 nucleotides matching TRBD1. The CDR3 length is 15 residues. Per the germline V gene, CDR1 is SQVTM and CDR2 is ANQGSEA. The junction had 7 bases not matched to a gene; V was cut back by 4 bases and J by 1 base. CDR3 region: CSVGFVQGANTEAFF. The CDR3 DNA is TGCAGCGTTGGTTTTGTACAGGGGGCGAACACTGAAGCTTTCTTT.

This clonotype was seen at least ten times. V usage is TRBV28 and J usage is TRBJ2-4; D is undetermined. The V and J ends lost 5 bases and 0 bases respectively, with 11 bases between them. In germline, CDR1 is MDHEN, CDR2 SYDVKM. The length of the CDR3 is 15 residues. In DNA, the CDR3 is TGTGCCAGCAGTCCCCAGTCGTTAGCCAAAAACATTCAGTACTTC. As protein: CASSPQSLAKNIQYF.

The rearrangement links TRBV3-1 to TRBJ2-1; 7 bases are shared with TRBD1. V was clipped by 2 bases and J by 2 bases; unmatched bases: 3. This CDR3 has 15 residues. The germline V gene encodes CDR1 LGHDT and CDR2 YNNKEL (reference sequence). CDR3 DNA: TGTGCCAGCAGCCAAACAGGGGACCCCTACAATGAGCAGTTCTTC. Protein product: CASSQTGDPYNEQFF.

This clonotype appeared many times. This chain links TRBV27 with TRBJ2-3; D remains ambiguous. The CDR3 runs 11 residues. CDR1 is MNHEY and CDR2 is SMNVEV in the germline V gene (reference sequence). V was shortened by 4 bases and J by 6 bases, with 5 bases between the two germline ends. CDR3 coding DNA: TGTGCCAGCAGTTGGGCGGATACGCAGTATTTT. This translates into CASSWADTQYF.

This clonotype came up many times. This chain joins TRBV20-1 and TRBJ1-1; TRBD1 aligns across 9 bases. Germline assignment: CDR1 DFQATT and CDR2 SNEGSKA (reference sequence). J lost 1 base, V lost 1 base, and 1 base had no gene match. The length of the CDR3 is 14 residues. The DNA of the CDR3 is TGCAGTGCTAGAGGGGACAGGGCGAACACTGAAGCTTTCTTT. It translates to CSARGDRANTEAFF.

This clonotype has only a few counts. The chain is built from TRBV11-2 and TRBJ2-4, with D possibly being TRBD1 (5 bases). The ends were cut back, 5 bases at V and 0 bases at J, with 8 bases in the middle. Germline CDR1 is SGHAT and CDR2 is FQNNGV. The CDR3 runs 14 residues. This CDR3 is CASSLQGAKNIQYF. CDR3 sequence (DNA): TGTGCCAGCAGCCTTCAGGGAGCCAAAAACATTCAGTACTTC.

The chain carries TRBV11-2 and TRBJ1-2; no firm D call. V lost 5 bases to trimming and J lost 4 bases, with 11 bases between them. The length of the CDR3 is 13 residues. CDR1 is SGHAT, CDR2 FQNNGV, per germline. Here the CDR3 reads CASSEGSPYGYTF. The CDR3 DNA reads as TGTGCCAGCAGCGAAGGGTCACCCTATGGCTACACCTTC.

This clonotype has only a few counts. The J gene is TRBJ2-1, the V gene TRBV7-9, with D maybe TRBD2 (6 bases). Germline lookup yields CDR1 SEHNR and CDR2 FQNEAQ (reference sequence). The CDR3 is 15 residues long. Trimming removed 1 base from V and 5 bases from J, with 12 bases in between. CDR3 amino acids: CASSLGLAEDNEQFF. As DNA, the CDR3 is TGTGCCAGCAGCTTAGGGTTAGCGGAGGACAATGAGCAGTTCTTC. Using reference TRBV7-9 and TRBJ2-1 for the parts outside the CDR3, the full variable domain is DTGVSQNPRHKITKRGQNVTFRCDPISEHNRLYWYRQTLGQGPEFLTYFQNEAQLEKSRLLSDRFSAERPKGSFSTLEIQRTEQGDSAMYLCASSLGLAEDNEQFFGPGTRLTVL.

V gene TRBV20-1 combines with J gene TRBJ2-1, with D hard to call. The ends were cut back, 3 bases at V and 0 bases at J, with 9 bases in the middle. The CDR3 is 14 amino acids. Germline lookup yields CDR1 DFQATT and CDR2 SNEGSKA (reference sequence). CDR3 DNA sequence: TGCAGTGCTAGGGGCTTAAGCTCCTACAATGAGCAGTTCTTC. Its protein product is CSARGLSSYNEQFF.

In its sample, this clonotype was seen a few times. This rearrangement joins TRBV4-2 to TRBJ1-6, with 8 bases lining up with TRBD1. CDR3 length: 17 residues. V was pared by 3 bases and J by 4 bases, with 8 bases of the junction left unmatched. Germline CDR1 LGHNA, CDR2 YNFKEQ. In DNA, the CDR3 is TGTGCCAGCAGCCAGGGCCGGGACAGGAGATATAATTCACCCCTCCACTTT. Translated: CASSQGRDRRYNSPLHF.

This clonotype has a count of ten or more. V usage is TRBV4-2 and J usage is TRBJ1-6, with D tentatively TRBD1 (5 bases). CDR1 is LGHNA, CDR2 YNFKEQ, per germline. Trimming removed 4 bases at V and 10 bases at J, with 14 bases between. The CDR3 loop spans 14 amino acids. DNA of the CDR3: TGTGCCAGCAGCCCGGTCGGGGCAGGCTCACCCCTCCACTTT. Translation: CASSPVGAGSPLHF.

This clonotype was detected a few times. This rearrangement joins TRBV28 to TRBJ2-5, with unresolved D. The germline V and J ends were trimmed by 7 bases and 1 base, with 16 bases remaining between them. Looked up from germline, CDR1 is MDHEN and CDR2 is SYDVKM. CDR3 length: 15 amino acids. The CDR3 loop reads CASTSPRRGQETQYF. In DNA, the CDR3 is TGTGCCAGCACCTCTCCGCGGCGCGGCCAAGAGACCCAGTACTTC.

This clonotype was detected ten times or more. The chain joins TRBV7-9 to TRBJ2-1; D remains unclear. CDR1 and CDR2 from the germline V gene are SEHNR and FQNEAQ (reference sequence). V lost 5 bases, J lost 7 bases, and 6 bases lay in between. CDR3 length equals 11 residues. The CDR3 coding sequence is TGTGCCAGCAGCCAAAATAATGAGCAGTTCTTC. This codes for CASSQNNEQFF.

The chain employs TRBV6-6 and TRBJ2-6, with a weak D call TRBD2 (6 bases). CDR1 and CDR2 (germline): MNHNY, SVGAGI (reference sequence). V dropped 5 bases and J dropped 0 bases, with 8 bases sitting between them. The CDR3 runs 15 residues. The CDR3 DNA reads as TGTGCCAGCAGTCCGGGGGACTCTGGGGCCAACGTCCTGACTTTC. It is translated as CASSPGDSGANVLTF.

This clonotype was seen ten or more times. The chain recombines TRBV29-1 with TRBJ1-2; tentative D call: TRBD1 (5 bases). CDR1 and CDR2 (germline): SQVTM, ANQGSEA. Trimming pared 4 bases from V and 8 bases from J, leaving 11 bases between. The CDR3 is 11 amino acids. CDR3 DNA: TGCAGCGTTGCGCCAGGGAGCGGCTACACCTTC. Amino acids: CSVAPGSGYTF.

This clonotype was counted ten times or more. The rearrangement uses TRBV6-5 and TRBJ2-5, with D perhaps TRBD1 (6 bases). There are 16 residues in the CDR3. V lost 4 bases, J lost 5 bases, and 20 bases lay in between. Germline lookup yields CDR1 MNHEY and CDR2 SVGAGI. CDR3 DNA: TGTGCCAGCAGTTTACAGGGCACGGTCGTTCCGGAGACCCAGTACTTC. Translated: CASSLQGTVVPETQYF.

In this sample, this clonotype turned up a few times. The chain couples TRBV10-3 to TRBJ1-1; no clear D. This CDR3 region has 13 residues. Trimming took 8 bases from V and 3 from J, leaving 13 bases between them. Germline CDR1 and CDR2: ENHRY and SYGVKD. Here the CDR3 reads CAIETEKDTEAFF. CDR3 nucleotide sequence: TGTGCCATCGAGACTGAAAAGGACACTGAAGCTTTCTTT.

This chain links TRBV18 with TRBJ1-1, with a possible D match to TRBD1 (6 bases). Trimming took 3 bases from V and 5 from J, leaving 13 bases between them. This CDR3 spans 14 amino acids. Germline values: CDR1 KGHSH, CDR2 LQKENI. The CDR3 loop is CASSPPTGGTEAFF. The CDR3 nucleotides are TGTGCCAGCTCACCGCCGACAGGAGGGACTGAAGCTTTCTTT.

This chain connects TRBV11-1 to TRBJ2-4; D is unresolved. V lost 5 bases to trimming and J lost 0 bases, with 11 bases between them. The CDR3 has 15 amino acids. Per germline, CDR1 SGHAT and CDR2 FQDESV (reference sequence). CDR3: CASSLNDLAKNIQYF. The CDR3 DNA reads as TGTGCCAGCAGCCTTAACGATCTAGCCAAAAACATTCAGTACTTC.

The chain links TRBV9 to TRBJ1-6, with 8 bases that match TRBD1. This CDR3 comprises 14 residues. The germline V gene has CDR1 SGDLS and CDR2 YYNGEE. V dropped 4 bases and J dropped 10; count of bases not matched to a gene: 7. The CDR3, as DNA: TGTGCCAGCAGCCGTGACAGGGGCGACTCACCCCTCCACTTT. It codes for CASSRDRGDSPLHF.

This clonotype was seen at least ten times. The chain joins TRBV10-3 to TRBJ2-1; TRBD2 aligns across 15 bases. The CDR3 length is 20 residues. Germline loops: CDR1 ENHRY, CDR2 SYGVKD. With V trimmed by 0 bases and J by 3 bases, 9 bases remained unmatched. The CDR3 nucleotides are TGTGCCATCAGTGAGTCTTTGAGCGGGACTAGCGGGGGGAACTACAATGAGCAGTTCTTC. Translating it yields CAISESLSGTSGGNYNEQFF.

This clonotype was counted ten times or more. The chain combines TRBV20-1 with TRBJ2-7, with 7 bases matching TRBD1. There are 13 residues in the CDR3. CDR1 is DFQATT, CDR2 SNEGSKA, per germline (reference sequence). V lost 5 bases to trimming and J lost 5 bases; unmatched junction nucleotides: 9. CDR3 sequence: CSALQGTLDEQYF. The CDR3 nucleotides read TGCAGTGCTCTACAGGGGACCTTGGACGAGCAGTACTTC.

There are many counts of this clonotype. This chain links TRBV7-2 with TRBJ1-6; TRBD1 agrees at 7 bases. In germline, CDR1 is SGHTA, CDR2 FQGNSA. The CDR3 loop spans 15 amino acids. The J segment lost 7 bases and the V segment lost 5 bases, leaving 8 bases of the junction unmatched. The CDR3 bases are TGTGCCAGCAGCCCCCAGGGACAGACCAATTCACCCCTCCACTTT. Amino acids: CASSPQGQTNSPLHF.

This clonotype was seen many times. This chain joins TRBV18 and TRBJ2-7; TRBD1 is a possible D gene (5 bases). The germline V and J ends were trimmed by 6 bases and 0 bases, with 12 bases remaining between them. There are 14 residues in the CDR3. Germline V gene data show CDR1 as KGHSH and CDR2 as LQKENI. The CDR3, as DNA: TGTGCCAGCTCTTACGTACAGGACTCCTACGAGCAGTACTTC. It specifies CASSYVQDSYEQYF.